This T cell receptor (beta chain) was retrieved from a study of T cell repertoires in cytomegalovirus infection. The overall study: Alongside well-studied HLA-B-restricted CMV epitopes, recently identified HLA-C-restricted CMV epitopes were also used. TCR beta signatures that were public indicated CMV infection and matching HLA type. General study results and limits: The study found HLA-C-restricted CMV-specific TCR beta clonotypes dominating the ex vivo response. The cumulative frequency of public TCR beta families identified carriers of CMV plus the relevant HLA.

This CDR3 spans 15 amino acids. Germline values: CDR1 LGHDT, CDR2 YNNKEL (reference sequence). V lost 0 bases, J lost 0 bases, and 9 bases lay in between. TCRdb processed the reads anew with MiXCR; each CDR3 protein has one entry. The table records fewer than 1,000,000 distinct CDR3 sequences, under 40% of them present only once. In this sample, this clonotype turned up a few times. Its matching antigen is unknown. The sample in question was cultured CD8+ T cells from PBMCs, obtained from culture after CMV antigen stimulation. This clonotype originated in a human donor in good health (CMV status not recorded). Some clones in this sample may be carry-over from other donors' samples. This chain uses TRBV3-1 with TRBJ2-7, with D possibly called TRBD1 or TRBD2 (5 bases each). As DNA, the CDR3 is TGTGCCAGCAGCCAAGAGAGGGGCCTCTCCTACGAGCAGTACTTC. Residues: CASSQERGLSYEQYF.